This T cell receptor beta chain was identified during a study of blood T cell repertoires in COVID-19 (dated by TCRdb to between 2020 and 2021). Regarding the study in general: Recovered participants in ImmuneRACE Cohort 3 were defined by two consecutive negative NP/OP PCR tests, clearance by a healthcare professional, or resolution of symptoms. The samples were drawn from the first 160 participants of the ongoing ImmuneRACE study and from under 1,500 subjects provided by 6 global collaborators. The sample metadata nearly always contained a de-identified subject ID, COVID-19 status, age in years and sex. The repertoires were released in a freely available public database intended as a resource for research on the immune response to SARS-CoV-2. Collaborator samples came from the United States, Italy and Spain and covered acute and convalescent phases of COVID-19. Subjects who had been exposed to COVID-19, were actively infected with it, or had recovered from it provided the deeply sampled blood TCRbeta repertoires that made up the dataset. The material from the prospective study consisted of cDNA or gDNA derived from T cells, B-cell-depleted T cells, or PBMCs. Where available, HLA class I and class II types were obtained from metadata supplied by the sample provider rather than from assay-based typing.

CDR1 and CDR2 are read off the germline V gene as SGHDN and FVKESK. V is clipped by 0 bases and J by 9 bases, and the sequence between their germline boundaries is 12 bases long. Taken from cysteine to phenylalanine, the CDR3 has 14 residues. Only the CDR3 DNA stays, 42 bases, in frame from base 1. The full study reports these points: The amount of clinical and demographic metadata varied by source and participant and was provided uncurated.

In the prospective study, participants were roughly 18 to 100 years old, resided in under 30 geographic areas of the United States, and were enrolled through a virtual design. Cohort assignment in the prospective study relied on participant-reported clinical history from a screening survey and a study questionnaire. Each participant in the prospective study had whole blood, serum and a nasopharyngeal or oropharyngeal swab collected by mobile phlebotomists. Over a roughly 2-month period, participants in the prospective study had the option of providing additional blood draws and questionnaires. Blood samples from the prospective study were shipped frozen or at room temperature prior to DNA extraction. This clone was detected once. Its binding antigen is unknown. No quality values exist for individual bases; no much larger clone is one base distant. TCRbeta CDR3 regions were amplified from genomic DNA using the immunoSEQ Assay, a bias-controlled multiplex PCR. Turning to the authors' computational methods: Nucleated cell counts per sample were estimated from amplification of reference gene primers within the assay. To quantify the absolute abundance of each unique TCRbeta CDR3 rearrangement, sequence reads were collapsed and filtered. For each sample, productive Simpson clonality was calculated as the square root of Simpson's diversity index across productive rearrangements. Not all clones reach the TCRdb copy of this immuneACCESS table, which keeps in-frame sequences only. Checked studies attribute under half of the gap to unresolved V genes and leave the rest unexplained. V, J and clone size were drawn from that table, and D and trimming were deduced from the DNA. For this sample the table gives roughly 210,000 clones, of which around nine tenths were detected only once. The ten largest make up 7.2% of the sample.

This clonotype was obtained from a man in his thirties or forties in a cohort exposed to, infected with or recovered from COVID-19 (not recorded which). The sample consisted of PBMCs or T cells enriched from blood (not recorded which). The chain is encoded by TRBV14 joined to TRBJ2-1; the best D guess is TRBD1, with 5 bases matching. The nucleotides read TGTGCCAGCAGCCAAGAAGTTCGTAGGGGTGAGCAGTTCTTC. Its protein reads: CASSQEVRRGEQFF.